The clone carrying this T cell receptor beta chain is medium-sized by share. Its antigen is unknown. These data belong to a study of early T cells in non-severe SARS-CoV-2 infection. Study summary: Chains stayed unpaired after sequencing of bulk RNA from unsorted whole blood. Points from the study as a whole: Private and CD4 specificities were missed by VDJdb matching, skewed to anti-spike CD8.

Unique molecular identifiers were added to individual cDNA molecules. From the 5' RACE reads, TCRdb called clonotypes with MiXCR, one entry per CDR3 protein. The sample lists 25,000 to 30,000 distinct CDR3 sequences, about 4.7% occurring once. The CDR3 extends over 16 amino acids. CDR1 and CDR2 from the germline V gene are LGHNA and YSLEER. J lost 8 bases, V lost 1 base, and 7 bases had no gene match. The material sequenced was whole blood. V usage is TRBV4-3 and J usage is TRBJ2-1; 11 bases map to TRBD2. The sequence was collected from an adult who was a healthcare worker with PCR-confirmed SARS-CoV-2 infection or an uninfected control (not recorded which). The CDR3 reads CASSQVDSGRAHEQFF. DNA of the CDR3: TGCGCCAGCAGCCAAGTGGATAGCGGGAGGGCCCATGAGCAGTTCTTC.